The table lists the clone carrying this T cell receptor beta chain with many counts. What it recognizes is unknown. The source of the sample is a study of T cells in Graves' hyperthyroidism and ophthalmopathy. For the study at large: Peripheral blood was drawn at first diagnosis, prior to all treatment. Study observations and caveats: Through a model of 13 V-J features, ophthalmopathy was separated from stable hyperthyroidism.

Exclusion of patients followed from uncontrolled infection, other autoimmune disease, pregnancy or lactation. Clinical symptoms, serum thyroxine and TRAb, thyroid ultrasound and orbital computed tomography were used for the diagnoses. TCR beta CDR3 sequences were amplified from RNA transcripts. The HTBI primer set drove a first-round RT-PCR of the TCR CDR3. Via MiXCR, TCRdb re-called the multiplex PCR reads, giving one row per CDR3 protein. Here the sample spans about 400,000 distinct CDR3 sequences, around 15% being singletons. Trimming pared 7 bases from V and 6 bases from J, leaving 19 bases between. This CDR3 has 14 residues.

The clonotype was recovered from a man between 50 and 59 years old with Graves' ophthalmopathy. Source material: blood. The J gene is TRBJ2-7, the V gene TRBV12-3 or TRBV12-4, with a weak D call TRBD1 (7 bases). The CDR3 sequence is CASTSPGGGSEQYF. CDR3 in DNA: TGTGCCAGCACCTCGCCAGGGGGAGGCTCCGAGCAGTACTTC.